The 16 T cell receptor beta chains presented below share a single source sample, sequenced in a study of cytomegalovirus exposure and HLA in healthy donors. Amplification used 60 Vbeta primers and 13 Jbeta primers. Produced via immunoSEQ multiplex PCR; TCRdb's table is partial and in-frame only. The data show about 130,000 clones, 76% seen once. Material: PBMCs. The receptor source for this set is a female donor in good health and CMV-seropositive.

The gene calls are TRBV6-6 and TRBJ1-5; D may be TRBD1 (6 bases). The CDR3 covers 15 residues. V gave up 7 bases and J gave up 0 bases, with 13 bases separating them. Germline V gene lookup returns CDR1 MNHNY and CDR2 SVGAGI (reference sequence). In nucleotides, the CDR3 is TGTGCCAGCACTTTTCGACAGGCTAGCAATCAGCCCCAGCATTTT. Its translation is CASTFRQASNQPQHF.

The chain recombines TRBV7-6 with TRBJ1-1; D may be TRBD1 (5 bases). The ends were cut back, 2 bases at V and 5 bases at J, with 15 bases in the middle. CDR3 length: 15 residues. Germline V gene sequence: CDR1 SGHVS, CDR2 FNYEAQ. The DNA of the CDR3 is TGTGCCAGCAGCTTAAGTTTGCAGGGTGAGACTGAAGCTTTCTTT. It specifies CASSLSLQGETEAFF. Full variable domain (remainder filled in from reference TRBV7-6 and TRBJ1-1): GAGVSQSPRYKVTKRGQDVALRCDPISGHVSLYWYRQALGQGPEFLTYFNYEAQQDKSGLPNDRFSAERPEGSISTLTIQRTEQRDSAMYRCASSLSLQGETEAFFGQGTRLTVV.

The chain employs TRBV2 and TRBJ1-1, with D hard to call. There are 14 residues in the CDR3. Looked up from germline, CDR1 is SNHLY and CDR2 is FYNNEI. Trimming stripped 7 bases from V and 0 bases from J, with 12 bases between. DNA of the CDR3: TGTGCCAGCACCGTAGGAGGGCTGAACACTGAAGCTTTCTTT. Residues: CASTVGGLNTEAFF.

This chain connects TRBV19 to TRBJ2-7; D perhaps matches TRBD1 (6 bases). V was cut by 5 bases and J by 3 bases, with 14 bases left in between. There are 14 residues in the CDR3. The germline V gene has CDR1 LNHDA and CDR2 SQIVND (reference sequence). In DNA form, the CDR3 reads TGTGCCAGTAGTCCAAGGACAGCTTTCTACGAGCAGTACTTC. This gives the protein CASSPRTAFYEQYF. Combining the CDR3 with reference TRBV19 and TRBJ2-7 gives the whole variable domain DGGITQSPKYLFRKEGQNVTLSCEQNLNHDAMYWYRQDPGQGLRLIYYSQIVNDFQKGDIAEGYSVSREKKESFPLTVTSAQKNPTAFYLCASSPRTAFYEQYFGPGTRLTVT.

There are a few counts of this clone. The rearrangement uses TRBV13 and TRBJ2-5, with a tentative D call TRBD2 (6 bases). Germline V gene data show CDR1 as PRHDT and CDR2 as FYEKMQ (reference sequence). V lost 2 bases, J lost 1 base, and 8 bases lay in between. The length of the CDR3 is 14 residues. CDR3 loop: CASSLRDFQETQYF. In DNA form, the CDR3 reads TGTGCCAGCAGCTTAAGGGACTTCCAAGAGACCCAGTACTTC.

This clone appeared a single time. This chain joins TRBV5-6 and TRBJ2-5; 8 nucleotides agree with TRBD1. CDR1 is SGHDT and CDR2 is YYEEEE in the germline V gene. The CDR3 has 14 residues. V was clipped by 2 bases and J by 5 bases; unmatched bases: 5. As DNA, the CDR3 is TGTGCCAGCAGCTTTAACGACAGGGGTGAGACCCAGTACTTC. Protein: CASSFNDRGETQYF.

This chain joins TRBV11-2 and TRBJ1-2; 9 bases are a match to TRBD1. The CDR3 spans 14 residues. Germline CDR1 SGHAT, CDR2 FQNNGV. The J segment lost 3 bases and the V segment lost 5 bases, leaving 4 bases of the junction unmatched. The CDR3 DNA reads as TGTGCCAGCAGCAAGGACAGGGGCGACTATGGCTACACCTTC. Translation gives CASSKDRGDYGYTF.

J is TRBJ2-3 and V is TRBV5-4, with 11 positions matching TRBD2. V was clipped by 0 bases and J by 2 bases; unmatched bases: 2. Germline CDR1 is SGHNT and CDR2 is YYREEE (reference sequence). This CDR3 region has 16 residues. CDR3 sequence: CASSLELAGATDTQYF. The CDR3 nucleotides read TGTGCCAGCAGCTTGGAACTAGCGGGGGCCACAGATACGCAGTATTTT. The complete variable domain, with remaining parts taken from reference TRBV5-4 and TRBJ2-3, reads ETGVTQSPTHLIKTRGQQVTLRCSSQSGHNTVSWYQQALGQGPQFIFQYYREEENGRGNFPPRFSGLQFPNYSSELNVNALELDDSALYLCASSLELAGATDTQYFGPGTRLTVL.

The rearrangement uses TRBV7-9 and TRBJ2-7, with 8 bases aligning to TRBD2. The CDR3 has 15 residues. V shed 5 bases and J 4 bases; nucleotides not matched to a gene: 10. Germline loops: CDR1 SEHNR, CDR2 FQNEAQ (reference sequence). The CDR3 sequence is CASSPPPGGDYEQYF. CDR3 sequence (DNA): TGTGCCAGCAGCCCACCCCCGGGGGGGGATTACGAGCAGTACTTC.

The gene calls are TRBV19 and TRBJ2-2; D call uncertain. The CDR3 contains 13 residues. The germline V and J ends were trimmed by 6 bases and 4 bases, with 9 bases remaining between them. CDR1 LNHDA and CDR2 SQIVND come from the germline V gene (reference sequence). The CDR3 reads CASRFALTGELFF. The CDR3 DNA reads as TGTGCCAGTAGGTTCGCACTCACCGGGGAGCTGTTTTTT.

CDR3 coding DNA: TGTGCCAGCAGTTTATGGTCCCAGGGGGCCTCCTACAATGAGCAGTTCTTC. The encoded protein is CASSLWSQGASYNEQFF. This chain joins TRBV27 and TRBJ2-1; TRBD1 matches at 8 bases. This CDR3 is built from 17 residues. CDR1 is MNHEY and CDR2 is SMNVEV in the germline V gene (reference sequence). Germline trimming cut 1 base from V and 0 bases from J; bases unmatched to any gene: 5.

This rearrangement joins TRBV5-1 to TRBJ1-2, with a weak D call TRBD1 (5 bases). CDR3 length: 16 residues. Germline V gene lookup returns CDR1 SGHRS and CDR2 YFSETQ. V gave up 4 bases and J gave up 2 bases, with 18 bases separating them. CDR3 nucleotides: TGCGCCAGCAGCCCGAAAGGAAACAGGACGAACTATGGCTACACCTTC. Amino acids: CASSPKGNRTNYGYTF.

This chain links TRBV18 with TRBJ1-1; D ambiguous. V dropped 0 bases and J dropped 3 bases, with 17 bases sitting between them. This CDR3 is built from 17 residues. Germline values: CDR1 KGHSH, CDR2 LQKENI. For the CDR3, the DNA is TGTGCCAGCTCACCACCCCGATCCTCAGGTACGGACACTGAAGCTTTCTTT. This encodes CASSPPRSSGTDTEAFF.

This chain connects TRBV5-1 to TRBJ1-4; no firm D call. The CDR3 totals 14 residues. V lost 2 bases and J lost 5, with 10 bases in between. The germline gives CDR1 SGHRS, CDR2 YFSETQ. CDR3 protein: CASSFNAENEKLFF. CDR3 in DNA: TGCGCCAGCAGCTTTAATGCCGAGAATGAAAAACTGTTTTTT. The variable domain in full, with the rest retrieved from reference TRBV5-1 and TRBJ1-4, is KAGVTQTPRYLIKTRGQQVTLSCSPISGHRSVSWYQQTPGQGLQFLFEYFSETQRNKGNFPGRFSGRQFSNSRSEMNVSTLELGDSALYLCASSFNAENEKLFFGSGTQLSVL.

V and J are TRBV6-1 and TRBJ2-7; D is unresolved. Per the germline V gene, CDR1 is MNHNS and CDR2 is SASEGT. This CDR3 comprises 11 residues. V dropped 8 bases and J dropped 4 bases, with 9 bases sitting between them. CDR3: CASRYFYEQYF. CDR3 sequence (DNA): TGTGCCAGCCGCTACTTTTACGAGCAGTACTTC.

The J gene is TRBJ2-7, the V gene TRBV2, with D maybe TRBD2 (5 bases). Germline assignment: CDR1 SNHLY and CDR2 FYNNEI. This CDR3 comprises 12 residues. V lost 7 bases to trimming and J lost 3 bases, with 10 bases between them. DNA of the CDR3: TGTGCCAGCACCGGACTCAACTACGAGCAGTACTTC. It codes for CASTGLNYEQYF.